The rows below give T cell receptor beta chains drawn from one sample of a study of long-term antiretroviral therapy in people with HIV. Clones were read by immunoSEQ multiplex PCR, and TCRdb kept only the in-frame ones, dropping some. This table holds around 30,000 clones, about 96% found once. Sequences were derived from unsorted PBMCs, sampled 6.5 to 6.9 years after starting antiretroviral therapy. Receptor source: a man aged 25-40 years with HIV. Each CDR3 is given with its conserved first and last residue. Each record gives: V gene, D gene, clone size, J gene, CDR3 DNA, CDR3 protein. A D gene is named only where the DNA matches it firmly. Clone size is given for some rows only: seen once, a few or many times, or a class if the clone is expanded.

>TRBV15|-|-|TRBJ2-3
TGTGCCACCAGCAGAGATGGGGCAGGGACAGATACGCAGTATTTT
CATSRDGAGTDTQYF
>TRBV7-2|-|-|TRBJ2-7
TGTGCCAGCAGCTTAGCGGACAGCTACGAGCAGTACTTC
CASSLADSYEQYF
>TRBV30|TRBD1|-|TRBJ1-6
TGTGCCTGGAGTGTACGTAGTTTCAGTCCCGGGACAGCGGGGAGCTCCTATAATTCACCCCTCCACTTT
CAWSVRSFSPGTAGSSYNSPLHF
>TRBV6-5|TRBD1|-|TRBJ2-1
TGTGCCAGCAGCTACTCAGGGGGCGCATTTTATGAGCAGTTCTTC
CASSYSGGAFYEQFF
>TRBV5-6|-|-|TRBJ2-7
TGTGCCAGCAACCCCTGGGTGCTCCCCTACGAGCAGTACTTC
CASNPWVLPYEQYF
>TRBV11-2|-|-|TRBJ1-1
TGTGCCAGCAGCTTAAGGACGGGGAACACTGAAGCTTTCTTT
CASSLRTGNTEAFF
>TRBV4-2|-|-|TRBJ1-1
TGTGCCAGCAGCTCCGGCGGTGTGAACACTGAAGCTTTCTTT
CASSSGGVNTEAFF
>TRBV7-9|TRBD1|-|TRBJ2-3
TGTGCCAGCAGCCTCCGGGGACAGACACTAGATACGCAGTATTTT
CASSLRGQTLDTQYF
>TRBV4-3|TRBD2|-|TRBJ2-1
TGCGCCAGCAGCCGGGGGTTAGCGGGAGCTCTCAATGAGCAGTTCTTC
CASSRGLAGALNEQFF
>TRBV19|-|-|TRBJ1-5
TGTGCCAGTAGTGCCCCTGAGAGATATAGCAATCAGCCCCAGCATTTT
CASSAPERYSNQPQHF
>TRBV19|-|-|TRBJ1-3
TGTGCCAGTAGTATAACGGCGGTTGATACTGGAAACACCATATATTTT
CASSITAVDTGNTIYF
>TRBV5-6|-|-|TRBJ1-2
TGTGCCAGCAGCTTGGCAGGACGTGGCTACACCTTC
CASSLAGRGYTF
>TRBV7-9|-|-|TRBJ2-7
TGTGCCAGCGTCCGGGGTAGCCCTTACGAGCAGTACTTC
CASVRGSPYEQYF
>TRBV10-3|-|-|TRBJ2-1
TGTGCCATCAGCGGGGACACGGGGACGGGAGGTGAGCAGTTCTTC
CAISGDTGTGGEQFF
>TRBV29-1|-|-|TRBJ2-5
TGCAGCGTTGGCTCTCGGACCCAGTACTTC
CSVGSRTQYF
>TRBV11-2|-|-|TRBJ2-2
TGTGCCAGCAGCCCCCATGGCACCGGGGAGCTGTTTTTT
CASSPHGTGELFF
>TRBV9|-|once|TRBJ2-7
TGTGCCAGCAGCGTAGAGACGGAGGACGACGAGCAGTACTTC
CASSVETEDDEQYF
>TRBV6-6|-|-|TRBJ1-2
TGTGCCAGCAGTTACCTCGGGAGGGGAGCGTATGGCTACACCTTC
CASSYLGRGAYGYTF
>TRBV19|-|-|TRBJ1-5
TGTGCCAGTAGTATAGGGCAGTACCAGCCCCAGCATTTT
CASSIGQYQPQHF
>TRBV28|TRBD2|once|TRBJ2-7
TGTGCCAGCAGTTCCGGGACTAGCGGGAGGGCCGACTACGAGCAGTACTTC
CASSSGTSGRADYEQYF
>TRBV6-1|TRBD2|once|TRBJ2-7
TGTGCCAGCACCCGTAGCGGGAGCGAGCAGTACTTC
CASTRSGSEQYF
>TRBV7-9|-|-|TRBJ1-1
TGTGCCAGCAGCTTAAGCCACAGGGAGGACAATGAAGCTTTCTTT
CASSLSHREDNEAFF
>TRBV18|-|-|TRBJ2-3
TGTGCCAGCTCAACCAGAGAGTCAGATACGCAGTATTTT
CASSTRESDTQYF
>TRBV11-3|-|-|TRBJ2-7
TGTGCCAGCAGCTTGAGGGGATCATACGAGCAGTACTTC
CASSLRGSYEQYF
>TRBV5-1|TRBD1|-|TRBJ1-2
TGCGCCAGCAGCTTGGTTCAGGGGGCGAACTATGGCTACACCTTC
CASSLVQGANYGYTF
>TRBV9|TRBD1|-|TRBJ1-5
TGTGCCAGCAGCGTGGGGGACAGGGGGTCTCAGCCCCAGCATTTT
CASSVGDRGSQPQHF
>TRBV6-6|TRBD2|-|TRBJ2-2
TGTGCCAGCAGTTACTATGGACTAGAGAACACCGGGGAGCTGTTTTTT
CASSYYGLENTGELFF
>TRBV10-3|-|-|TRBJ2-1
TGTGCCATCTCGGGGCGGCAGGACTACAATGAGCAGTTCTTC
CAISGRQDYNEQFF
>TRBV28|TRBD2|-|TRBJ2-3
TGTGCCCGAGTGCAGTCACGCGGGGGGGACACAGATACGCAGTATTTT
CARVQSRGGDTDTQYF
>TRBV6-4|-|-|TRBJ1-1
TGTGCCAGCAGTGACCCTTCAGGACAGACTGAAGCTTTCTTT
CASSDPSGQTEAFF
>TRBV20-1|-|-|TRBJ2-1
TGCAGTGCTAGAGGGTGGGGTGAGCAGTTCTTC
CSARGWGEQFF
>TRBV27|-|-|TRBJ2-7
TGTGCCAGCAGTTTATCGATGGGGGAAGGGGAAATCTCCTACGAGCAGTACTTC
CASSLSMGEGEISYEQYF
>TRBV19|TRBD1|-|TRBJ1-1
TGTGCCAGCCCTTATCGGAGGGGCAGGGGGCCCAATGAAGCTTTCTTT
CASPYRRGRGPNEAFF
>TRBV6-6|-|-|TRBJ2-7
TGTGCCAGCAGTTATTGGGGCGGTGACGAATACGAGCAGTACTTC
CASSYWGGDEYEQYF
>TRBV4-3|-|once|TRBJ2-1
TGCGCCAGCAGCCTATATGAGTCTATAAATGAGCAGTTCTTC
CASSLYESINEQFF
>TRBV2|-|few|TRBJ1-3
TGTGCCAGTGGGTCCGGAAACACCATATATTTT
CASGSGNTIYF
>TRBV6-5|TRBD1|-|TRBJ2-3
TGTGCCAGCAGCCCTTTTACAGGGGTCGGTACGCAGTATTTT
CASSPFTGVGTQYF
>TRBV11-1|-|few|TRBJ1-1
TGTGCCAGCAGCTTCGGGGGCTTCGACACTGAAGCTTTCTTT
CASSFGGFDTEAFF
>TRBV15|-|-|TRBJ1-1
TGTGCCACCAGCAGAGATCAAAGCGGCACTGAAGCTTTCTTT
CATSRDQSGTEAFF
>TRBV5-8|-|-|TRBJ2-1
TGTGCCAGCAGCTTGGTTGGGAGTAATGAGCAGTTCTTC
CASSLVGSNEQFF
>TRBV29-1|-|-|TRBJ2-7
TGCAGCGCCCTGACAGGCCCGGAGCAGTACTTC
CSALTGPEQYF
>TRBV2|-|-|TRBJ1-5
TGTGCCAGCAGTGAATGGCCGGGCAATCAGCCCCAGCATTTT
CASSEWPGNQPQHF
>TRBV4-3|-|-|TRBJ1-3
TGCGCCAGCAGCCTCCGGGCCTCTGGAAACACCATATATTTT
CASSLRASGNTIYF
>TRBV20-1|-|once|TRBJ2-3
TGCAGTGCTCAACAGGGAGATACGCAGTATTTT
CSAQQGDTQYF
>TRBV4-1|TRBD1|-|TRBJ1-4
TGCGCCAGCAGCGAACGACAGGGCCTAAAACTGTTTTTT
CASSERQGLKLFF
>TRBV6-6|-|-|TRBJ1-1
TGTGCCAGCACCTTCACCGTACCGAACACTGAAGCTTTCTTT
CASTFTVPNTEAFF
>TRBV4-2|TRBD2|-|TRBJ2-7
TGTGCCAGCAGCCTGAGGGCTAGCGGGGACGAGCAGTACTTC
CASSLRASGDEQYF
>TRBV7-9|-|-|TRBJ1-2
TGTGCCAGCAGCTTATCGACCGTGTCCTATGGCTACACCTTC
CASSLSTVSYGYTF
>TRBV18|-|-|TRBJ2-1
TGTGCCAGCTCACCATATCCAAATGAGCAGTTCTTC
CASSPYPNEQFF
>TRBV11-1|TRBD2|-|TRBJ2-1
TGTGCCAGCAGCTTAGGGGCGGGAGAGGTTGATGAGCAGTTCTTC
CASSLGAGEVDEQFF
>TRBV6-6|-|-|TRBJ1-5
TGTGCCAGCAGAAAGGATCAGCCCCAGCATTTT
CASRKDQPQHF
>TRBV27|-|once|TRBJ1-5
TGTGCCAGCAGTCCGAGGCCCGGGGGGAGCAATCAGCCCCAGCATTTT
CASSPRPGGSNQPQHF
>TRBV10-1|-|-|TRBJ2-3
TGCGCCATCGGTCTGTACCGGGACGGATGCACAGATACGCAGTATTTT
CAIGLYRDGCTDTQYF
>TRBV7-3|TRBD1|-|TRBJ2-2
TGTGCCAGCAGCTTAAAGGCCTTTACAGGGGACACCGGGGAGCTGTTTTTT
CASSLKAFTGDTGELFF
>TRBV7-9|-|-|TRBJ2-3
TGTGCCAGCAGCTTAAGCCCCGATACGCAGTATTTT
CASSLSPDTQYF
>TRBV7-3|-|-|TRBJ2-7
TGTGCCAGCAGTTCGGACCTCAATTCCGAGCAGTACTTC
CASSSDLNSEQYF
>TRBV29-1|-|-|TRBJ1-2
TGCAGCGTTGACTTGGGAGTCTATGGCTACACCTTC
CSVDLGVYGYTF